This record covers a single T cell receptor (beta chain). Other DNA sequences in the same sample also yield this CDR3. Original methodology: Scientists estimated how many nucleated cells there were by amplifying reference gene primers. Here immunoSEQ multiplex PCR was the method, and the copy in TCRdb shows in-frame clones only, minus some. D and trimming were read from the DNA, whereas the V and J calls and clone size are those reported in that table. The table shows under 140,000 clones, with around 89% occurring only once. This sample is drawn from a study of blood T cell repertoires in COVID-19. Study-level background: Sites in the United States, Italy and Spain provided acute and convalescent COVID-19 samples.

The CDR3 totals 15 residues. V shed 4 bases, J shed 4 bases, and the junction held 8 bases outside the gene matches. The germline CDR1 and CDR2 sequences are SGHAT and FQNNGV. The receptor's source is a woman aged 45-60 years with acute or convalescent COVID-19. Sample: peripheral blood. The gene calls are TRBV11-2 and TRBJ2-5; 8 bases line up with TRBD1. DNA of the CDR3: TGTGCCAGCAGCTCAACCGGGACAGGAGGAGAGACCCAGTACTTC. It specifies CASSSTGTGGETQYF.